These T cell receptor beta chains were read from a single sample in a study of cytomegalovirus exposure and HLA in healthy donors. The protocol was immunoSEQ multiplex PCR, while the TCRdb copy is restricted to in-frame clones and leaves out a portion. The sample records 150,000 to 200,000 clones, around 83% being singletons. The sample was PBMCs. Source of these receptors: a middle-aged woman in good health and CMV-seronegative. The CDR3 runs from the conserved cysteine through the conserved F or W. The D gene is left open where the match is weak. Clone size is stated in some rows and not others, as once, few, many or a class when expanded.

J gene,clone size,V gene,D gene,CDR3 protein,CDR3 DNA
TRBJ2-3,.,TRBV5-1,TRBD2,CASSFWTSGRLTDTQYF,TGCGCCAGCAGCTTTTGGACTAGCGGGAGGCTCACAGATACGCAGTATTTT
TRBJ1-2,few,TRBV7-9,TRBD1,CASSLGADRVHYGYTF,TGTGCCAGCAGCTTAGGTGCGGACAGGGTCCACTATGGCTACACCTTC
TRBJ2-1,.,TRBV6-4,TRBD2,CASSLGLADEQFF,TGTGCCAGCAGCCTCGGACTAGCGGACGAGCAGTTCTTC
TRBJ1-3,.,TRBV5-1,.,CASSLEAGHSGNTIYF,TGCGCCAGCAGCTTGGAGGCGGGTCACTCTGGAAACACCATATATTTT
TRBJ1-5,.,TRBV7-2,.,CASTLLGGAGPQHF,TGTGCCAGCACCCTTCTAGGGGGTGCAGGGCCCCAGCATTTT
TRBJ1-2,once,TRBV7-6,TRBD1,CASSPGDREIAYGYTF,TGTGCCAGCAGCCCTGGAGACAGGGAAATCGCCTATGGCTACACCTTC
TRBJ2-7,.,TRBV7-9,TRBD1,CASSTRDRESYEQYF,TGTGCCAGCAGCACCCGGGACAGGGAGTCCTACGAGCAGTACTTC
TRBJ1-1,.,TRBV5-1,.,CASSSTTDSNTEAFF,TGCGCCAGCAGCTCTACGACAGATTCGAACACTGAAGCTTTCTTT
TRBJ2-3,.,TRBV9,.,CASSAIQGQGDTQYF,TGTGCCAGCAGCGCAATACAGGGTCAGGGAGATACGCAGTATTTT
TRBJ2-2,.,TRBV5-1,.,CASSLDSPRLYTGELFF,TGCGCCAGCAGCCTGGACAGCCCCCGCCTATACACCGGGGAGCTGTTTTTT
TRBJ1-5,once,TRBV7-8,TRBD1,CASSQRGGNSNQPQHF,TGTGCCAGCAGCCAAAGAGGGGGCAATAGCAATCAGCCCCAGCATTTT
TRBJ1-2,.,TRBV4-1,.,CASSQDSGLATGYTF,TGCGCCAGCAGCCAAGATTCCGGGTTGGCGACGGGCTACACCTTC
TRBJ2-3,once,TRBV5-4,TRBD1,CASSLPKGARTDTQYF,TGTGCCAGCAGTTTACCCAAGGGGGCGAGGACAGATACGCAGTATTTT
TRBJ2-1,.,TRBV7-2,TRBD2,CASSLAPSGSNEQFF,TGTGCCAGCAGCTTAGCCCCTAGCGGGAGCAATGAGCAGTTCTTC
TRBJ2-1,.,TRBV11-3,TRBD2,CASSLVRWGGSEQFF,TGTGCCAGCAGCTTAGTGAGATGGGGAGGGAGTGAGCAGTTCTTC
TRBJ2-1,.,TRBV6-1,.,CASTPGETNEQFF,TGTGCCAGTACCCCGGGGGAGACCAATGAGCAGTTCTTC
TRBJ2-7,.,TRBV11-3,TRBD2,CASSSGLAATYEQYF,TGTGCCAGCAGCTCGGGACTAGCGGCTACCTACGAGCAGTACTTC
TRBJ1-4,few,TRBV4-3,.,CASSLGPRAFNEKLFF,TGCGCCAGCAGCCTCGGTCCCAGGGCTTTTAATGAAAAACTGTTTTTT
TRBJ2-5,.,TRBV11-1,.,CASSLRRSALPSMETQYF,TGTGCCAGCAGCCTTCGTCGATCCGCATTGCCTAGCATGGAGACCCAGTACTTC
TRBJ1-2,.,TRBV9,TRBD1,CASSGETGGNGYTF,TGTGCCAGCAGCGGAGAGACAGGGGGAAACGGATACACCTTC
TRBJ1-1,few,TRBV14,.,CASSPEAYGGTEAFF,TGTGCCAGCAGCCCCGAAGCGTACGGGGGCACTGAAGCTTTCTTT
TRBJ1-5,.,TRBV18,.,CASSPGQGSYQPQHF,TGTGCCAGCTCACCGGGTCAGGGTTCATATCAGCCCCAGCATTTT
TRBJ1-1,.,TRBV5-1,.,CASSLGGARNTEAFF,TGCGCCAGCAGCTTGGGTGGGGCTCGGAACACTGAAGCTTTCTTT
TRBJ2-1,.,TRBV10-3,.,CAISDEGSGHYNEQFF,TGTGCCATCAGTGATGAGGGTAGCGGACACTACAATGAGCAGTTCTTC
TRBJ1-6,.,TRBV5-6,TRBD1,CASSRGTGNNSPLHF,TGTGCCAGCAGCAGGGGGACAGGGAATAATTCACCCCTCCACTTT
TRBJ1-4,.,TRBV29-1,.,CSGGAGGNEKLFF,TGCAGCGGCGGGGCAGGAGGGAATGAAAAACTGTTTTTT
TRBJ2-1,once,TRBV5-4,.,CASSWRKGVGNNEQFF,TGTGCCAGCAGCTGGAGGAAGGGAGTGGGTAACAATGAGCAGTTCTTC
TRBJ1-2,.,TRBV15,.,CATSRGDNRAGYYGYTF,TGTGCCACCAGCAGAGGGGACAACAGGGCTGGGTACTATGGCTACACCTTC
TRBJ2-2,.,TRBV13,TRBD1,CASSRPGTGEDTGELFF,TGTGCCAGCAGCAGGCCCGGGACAGGGGAGGACACCGGGGAGCTGTTTTTT
TRBJ1-5,.,TRBV4-1,.,CASSQSRRQNSNQPQHF,TGCGCCAGCAGCCAAAGCCGCAGGCAGAATAGCAATCAGCCCCAGCATTTT
TRBJ2-5,.,TRBV7-2,.,CASSFISVQETQYF,TGTGCCAGCAGCTTTATTAGCGTCCAAGAGACCCAGTACTTC
TRBJ2-3,.,TRBV5-1,.,CASSLAPFSRDTQYF,TGCGCCAGCAGCTTGGCCCCCTTTAGTCGAGATACGCAGTATTTT
TRBJ2-6,.,TRBV6-6,.,CASSSGDFNVLTF,TGTGCCAGCAGTTCTGGGGACTTCAACGTCCTGACTTTC
TRBJ2-1,.,TRBV7-7,.,CASSTGKGRGFNEQFF,TGTGCTAGCAGCACAGGCAAGGGCAGGGGTTTCAATGAGCAGTTCTTC
TRBJ2-1,few,TRBV7-2,.,CASSLVFRQALQFF,TGTGCCAGCAGCTTAGTTTTCCGTCAGGCCCTACAGTTCTTC
TRBJ1-5,few,TRBV9,.,CASSVDGSGSNQPQHF,TGTGCCAGCAGCGTAGACGGGTCAGGGAGCAATCAGCCCCAGCATTTT
TRBJ2-2,.,TRBV7-6,.,CASKAQGTRDTGELFF,TGTGCCAGCAAAGCCCAGGGGACAAGAGACACCGGGGAGCTGTTTTTT
TRBJ1-5,.,TRBV27,TRBD1,CASSRLRGTVNSNQPQHF,TGTGCCAGCAGTCGCTTAAGAGGGACAGTTAATAGCAATCAGCCCCAGCATTTT
TRBJ2-2,.,TRBV5-4,TRBD2,CASSLFPAGEIVGELFF,TGTGCCAGCAGCTTGTTTCCCGCGGGAGAGATAGTAGGGGAGCTGTTTTTT
TRBJ2-7,.,TRBV5-4,.,CASSPQGSASYEQYF,TGTGCCAGCAGCCCCCAGGGATCGGCGTCCTACGAGCAGTACTTC
TRBJ2-1,.,TRBV6-5,TRBD2,CASEGLGTNEQFF,TGTGCCAGCGAAGGACTAGGCACCAATGAGCAGTTCTTC
TRBJ2-7,once,TRBV30,TRBD1,CAWSVHDRGTYEQYF,TGTGCCTGGAGTGTACATGACAGGGGAACTTACGAGCAGTACTTC
TRBJ2-4,.,TRBV29-1,TRBD2,CSVEGVGSGGKYF,TGCAGCGTTGAAGGGGTTGGTAGCGGGGGAAAGTACTTC
TRBJ2-3,.,TRBV27,TRBD1,CASSFRQGAQYF,TGTGCCAGCAGTTTCCGACAGGGTGCGCAGTATTTT
TRBJ2-5,.,TRBV11-3,.,CASSLVQGETQYF,TGTGCCAGCAGCTTAGTTCAGGGAGAGACCCAGTACTTC
TRBJ2-2,.,TRBV6-5,TRBD2,CASSYSGVGELFF,TGTGCCAGCAGTTACAGCGGGGTCGGGGAGCTGTTTTTT